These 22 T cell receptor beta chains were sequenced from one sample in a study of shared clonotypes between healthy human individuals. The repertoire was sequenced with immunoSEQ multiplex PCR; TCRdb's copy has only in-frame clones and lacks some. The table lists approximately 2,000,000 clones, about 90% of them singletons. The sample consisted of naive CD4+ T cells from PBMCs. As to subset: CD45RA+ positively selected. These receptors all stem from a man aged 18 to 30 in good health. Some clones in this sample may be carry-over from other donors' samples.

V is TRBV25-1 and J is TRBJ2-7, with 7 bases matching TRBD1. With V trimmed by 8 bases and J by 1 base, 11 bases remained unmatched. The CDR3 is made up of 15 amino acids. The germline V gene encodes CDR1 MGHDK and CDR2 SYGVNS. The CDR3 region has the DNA TGTGCCAGCCAGAAACAGGGGACCGCTTCCTACGAGCAGTACTTC. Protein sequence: CASQKQGTASYEQYF.

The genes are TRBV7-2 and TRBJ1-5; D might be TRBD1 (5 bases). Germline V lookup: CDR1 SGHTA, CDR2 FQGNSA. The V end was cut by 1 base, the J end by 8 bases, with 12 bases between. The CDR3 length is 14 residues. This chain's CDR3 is CASSLGGKGEPQHF. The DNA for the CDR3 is TGTGCCAGCAGCTTAGGGGGGAAGGGAGAGCCCCAGCATTTT. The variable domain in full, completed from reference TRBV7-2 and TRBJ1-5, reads GAGVSQSPSNKVTEKGKDVELRCDPISGHTALYWYRQSLGQGLEFLIYFQGNSAPDKSGLPSDRFSAERTGGSVSTLTIQRTQQEDSAVYLCASSLGGKGEPQHFGDGTRLSIL.

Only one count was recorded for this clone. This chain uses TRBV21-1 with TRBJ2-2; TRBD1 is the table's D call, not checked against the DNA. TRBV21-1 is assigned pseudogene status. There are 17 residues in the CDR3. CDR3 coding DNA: TGTGCCAGCCCGACCGGGACAGGGTTTCTTGCGGCCGGGGAGCTGTTTTTT. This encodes CASPTGTGFLAAGELFF.

The CDR3 bases are TGTGCCAGCTTTACGGGAGGGCCTGTCTACGAGCAGTACTTC. Translated: CASFTGGPVYEQYF. The chain has TRBV28 and TRBJ2-7; 8 nucleotides line up with TRBD2. The CDR3 is made up of 14 amino acids. Germline V lookup: CDR1 MDHEN, CDR2 SYDVKM. The V gene end was trimmed by 8 bases and the J gene end by 3 bases; junction bases not matched to a gene: 9.

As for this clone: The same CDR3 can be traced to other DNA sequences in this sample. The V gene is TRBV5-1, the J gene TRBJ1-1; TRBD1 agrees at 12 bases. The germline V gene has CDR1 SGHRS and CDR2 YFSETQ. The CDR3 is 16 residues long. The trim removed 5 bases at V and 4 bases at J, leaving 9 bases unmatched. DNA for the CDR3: TGCGCCAGCAGTCCCGGGACAGGGGGCGCGGGCACTGAAGCTTTCTTT. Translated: CASSPGTGGAGTEAFF. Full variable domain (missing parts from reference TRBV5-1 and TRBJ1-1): KAGVTQTPRYLIKTRGQQVTLSCSPISGHRSVSWYQQTPGQGLQFLFEYFSETQRNKGNFPGRFSGRQFSNSRSEMNVSTLELGDSALYLCASSPGTGGAGTEAFFGQGTRLTVV.

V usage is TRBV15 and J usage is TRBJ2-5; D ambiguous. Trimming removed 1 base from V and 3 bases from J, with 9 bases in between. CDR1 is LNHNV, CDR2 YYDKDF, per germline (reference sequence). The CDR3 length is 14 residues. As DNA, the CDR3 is TGTGCCACCAGCAGAGGGCCCCGAGAAGAGACCCAGTACTTC. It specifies CATSRGPREETQYF.

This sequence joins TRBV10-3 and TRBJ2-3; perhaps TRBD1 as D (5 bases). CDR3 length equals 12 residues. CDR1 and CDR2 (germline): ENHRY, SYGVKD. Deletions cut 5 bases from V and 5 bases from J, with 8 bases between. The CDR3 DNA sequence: TGTGCCATCAGTCGGCAGGGAGATACGCAGTATTTT. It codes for CAISRQGDTQYF.

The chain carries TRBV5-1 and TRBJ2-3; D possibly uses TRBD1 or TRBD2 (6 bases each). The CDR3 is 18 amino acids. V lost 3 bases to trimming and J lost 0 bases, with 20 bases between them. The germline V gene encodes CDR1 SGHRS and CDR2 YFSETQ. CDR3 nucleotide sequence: TGCGCCAGCAGCTCAAGACATACAGGGACTTCTAGCACAGATACGCAGTATTTT. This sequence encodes CASSSRHTGTSSTDTQYF.

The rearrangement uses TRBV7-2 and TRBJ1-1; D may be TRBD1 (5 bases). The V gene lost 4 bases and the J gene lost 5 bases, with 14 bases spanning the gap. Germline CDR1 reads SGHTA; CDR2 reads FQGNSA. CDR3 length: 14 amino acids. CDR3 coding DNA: TGTGCCAGCAGCTCAAGGTGGGGGGAGACTGAAGCTTTCTTT. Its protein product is CASSSRWGETEAFF.

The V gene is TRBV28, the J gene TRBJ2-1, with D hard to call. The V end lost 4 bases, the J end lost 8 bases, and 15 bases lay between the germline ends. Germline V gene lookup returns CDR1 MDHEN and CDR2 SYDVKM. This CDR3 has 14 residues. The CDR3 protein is CASSSGRPWDEQFF. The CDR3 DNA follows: TGTGCCAGCAGTTCCGGCCGGCCCTGGGATGAGCAGTTCTTC. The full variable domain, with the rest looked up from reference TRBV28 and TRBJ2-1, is DVKVTQSSRYLVKRTGEKVFLECVQDMDHENMFWYRQDPGLGLRLIYFSYDVKMKEKGDIPEGYSVSREKKERFSLILESASTNQTSMYLCASSSGRPWDEQFFGPGTRLTVL.

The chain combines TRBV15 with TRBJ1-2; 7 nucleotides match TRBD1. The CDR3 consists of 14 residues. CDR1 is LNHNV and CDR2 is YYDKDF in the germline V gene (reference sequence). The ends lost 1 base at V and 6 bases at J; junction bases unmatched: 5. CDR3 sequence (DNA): TGTGCCACCAGCAGAGGGCCCACAGGGGATGGCTACACCTTC. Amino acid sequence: CATSRGPTGDGYTF.

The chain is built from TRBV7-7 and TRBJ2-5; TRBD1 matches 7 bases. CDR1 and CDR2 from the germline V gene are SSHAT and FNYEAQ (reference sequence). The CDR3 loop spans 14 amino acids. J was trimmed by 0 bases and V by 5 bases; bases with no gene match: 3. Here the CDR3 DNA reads TGTGCCAGCAGCCAGACAGGGCACCAAGAGACCCAGTACTTC. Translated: CASSQTGHQETQYF.

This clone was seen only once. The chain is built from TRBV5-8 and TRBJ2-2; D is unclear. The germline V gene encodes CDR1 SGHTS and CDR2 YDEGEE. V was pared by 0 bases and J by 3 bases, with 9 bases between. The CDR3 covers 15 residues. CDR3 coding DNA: TGTGCCAGCAGCTTGGAGGGCCGGTACACCGGGGAGCTGTTTTTT. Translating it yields CASSLEGRYTGELFF.

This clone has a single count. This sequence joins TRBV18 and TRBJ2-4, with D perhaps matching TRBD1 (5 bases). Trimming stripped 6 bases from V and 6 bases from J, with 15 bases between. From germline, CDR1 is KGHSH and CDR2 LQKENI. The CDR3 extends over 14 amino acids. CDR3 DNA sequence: TGTGCCAGCTCCCTCGACAGTGTCCGAAACATTCAGTACTTC. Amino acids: CASSLDSVRNIQYF.

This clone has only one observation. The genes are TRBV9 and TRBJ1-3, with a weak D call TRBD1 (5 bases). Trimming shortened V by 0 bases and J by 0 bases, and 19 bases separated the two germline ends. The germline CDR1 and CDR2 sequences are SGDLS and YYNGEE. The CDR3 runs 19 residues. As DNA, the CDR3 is TGTGCCAGCAGCGTAGGGGGGAGGGCAGGATCCTACTCTGGAAACACCATATATTTT. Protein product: CASSVGGRAGSYSGNTIYF.

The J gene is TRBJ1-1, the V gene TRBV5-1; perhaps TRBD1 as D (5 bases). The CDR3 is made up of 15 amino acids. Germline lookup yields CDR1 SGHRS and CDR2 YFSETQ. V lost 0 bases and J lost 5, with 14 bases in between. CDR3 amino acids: CASSLDVGAGTEAFF. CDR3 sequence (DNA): TGCGCCAGCAGCTTGGATGTAGGGGCGGGAACTGAAGCTTTCTTT. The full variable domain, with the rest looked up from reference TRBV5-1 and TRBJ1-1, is KAGVTQTPRYLIKTRGQQVTLSCSPISGHRSVSWYQQTPGQGLQFLFEYFSETQRNKGNFPGRFSGRQFSNSRSEMNVSTLELGDSALYLCASSLDVGAGTEAFFGQGTRLTVV.

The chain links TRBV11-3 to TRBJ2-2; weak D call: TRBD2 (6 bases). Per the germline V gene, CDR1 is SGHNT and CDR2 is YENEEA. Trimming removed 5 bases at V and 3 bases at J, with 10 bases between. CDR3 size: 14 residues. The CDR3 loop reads CASSPGTYTGELFF. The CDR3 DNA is TGTGCCAGCAGCCCCGGGACTTACACCGGGGAGCTGTTTTTT.

The chain's CDR3 is CASSLFMGDGYTF. The CDR3 DNA sequence: TGTGCCAGCAGCTTATTTATGGGGGATGGCTACACCTTC. This chain links TRBV7-3 with TRBJ1-2, with a weak D call TRBD1 (5 bases). Germline lookup yields CDR1 SGHTA and CDR2 FQGTGA. Trimming cost V 2 bases and J 6 bases, with 10 bases left between them. The CDR3 sequence is 13 residues long. The full variable domain, completed using reference TRBV7-3 and TRBJ1-2, is GAGVSQTPSNKVTEKGKYVELRCDPISGHTALYWYRQSLGQGPEFLIYFQGTGAADDSGLPNDRFFAVRPEGSVSTLKIQRTERGDSAVYLCASSLFMGDGYTFGSGTRLTVV.

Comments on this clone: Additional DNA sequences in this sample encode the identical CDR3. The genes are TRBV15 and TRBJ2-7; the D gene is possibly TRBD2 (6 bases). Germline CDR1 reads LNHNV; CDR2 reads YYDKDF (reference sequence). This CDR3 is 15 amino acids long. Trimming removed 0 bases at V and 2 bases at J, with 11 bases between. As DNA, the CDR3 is TGTGCCACCAGCAGAGATCGTACGGGAGCCTACGAGCAGTACTTC. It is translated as CATSRDRTGAYEQYF.

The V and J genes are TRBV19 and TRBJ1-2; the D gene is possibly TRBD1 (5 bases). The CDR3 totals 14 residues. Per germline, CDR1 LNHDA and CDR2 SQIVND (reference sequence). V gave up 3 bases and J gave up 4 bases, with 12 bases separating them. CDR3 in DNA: TGTGCCAGTAGTATTAGCAGACAGAGCTATGGCTACACCTTC. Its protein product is CASSISRQSYGYTF.

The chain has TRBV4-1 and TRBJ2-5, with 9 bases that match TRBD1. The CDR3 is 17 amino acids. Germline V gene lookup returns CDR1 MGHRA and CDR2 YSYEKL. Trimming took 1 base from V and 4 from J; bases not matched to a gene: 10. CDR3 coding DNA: TGCGCCAGCAGCCAAGGCCCGGTGCGGACAGGGGTAGAGACCCAGTACTTC. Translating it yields CASSQGPVRTGVETQYF.

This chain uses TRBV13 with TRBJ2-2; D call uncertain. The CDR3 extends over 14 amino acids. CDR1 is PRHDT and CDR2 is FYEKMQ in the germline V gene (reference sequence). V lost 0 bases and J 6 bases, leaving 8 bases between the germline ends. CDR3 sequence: CASSLGQRPGELFF. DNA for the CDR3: TGTGCCAGCAGCTTAGGGCAACGCCCCGGGGAGCTGTTTTTT.